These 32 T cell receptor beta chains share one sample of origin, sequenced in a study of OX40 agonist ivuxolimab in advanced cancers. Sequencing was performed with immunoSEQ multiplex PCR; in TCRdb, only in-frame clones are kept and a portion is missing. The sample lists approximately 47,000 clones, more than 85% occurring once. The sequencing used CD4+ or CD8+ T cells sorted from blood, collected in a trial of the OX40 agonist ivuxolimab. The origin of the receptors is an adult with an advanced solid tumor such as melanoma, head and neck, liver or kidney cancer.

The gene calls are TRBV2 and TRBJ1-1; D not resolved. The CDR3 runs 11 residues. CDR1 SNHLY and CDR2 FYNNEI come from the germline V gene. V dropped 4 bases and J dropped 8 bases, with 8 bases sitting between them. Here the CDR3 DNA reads TGTGCCAGCAGTGCAAGAAGCGAAGCTTTCTTT. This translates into CASSARSEAFF.

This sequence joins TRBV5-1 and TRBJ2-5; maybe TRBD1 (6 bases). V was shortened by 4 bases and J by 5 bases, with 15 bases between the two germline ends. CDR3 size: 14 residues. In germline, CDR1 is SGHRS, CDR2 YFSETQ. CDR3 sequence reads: CASSLTGYRETQYF. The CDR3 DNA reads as TGCGCCAGCAGCCTCACAGGGTATAGGGAGACCCAGTACTTC.

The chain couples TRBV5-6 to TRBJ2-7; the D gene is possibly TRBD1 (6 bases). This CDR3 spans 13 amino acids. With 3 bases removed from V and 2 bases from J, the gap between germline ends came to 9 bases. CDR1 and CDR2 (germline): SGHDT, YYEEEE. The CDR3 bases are TGTGCCAGCAGCTGGACAGCGACCTACGAGCAGTACTTC. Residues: CASSWTATYEQYF.

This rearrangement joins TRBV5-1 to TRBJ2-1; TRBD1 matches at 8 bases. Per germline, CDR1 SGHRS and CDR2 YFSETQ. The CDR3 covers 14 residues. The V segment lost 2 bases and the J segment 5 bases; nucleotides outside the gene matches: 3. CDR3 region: CASSLMTGDNEQFF. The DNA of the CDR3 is TGCGCCAGCAGCTTAATGACAGGGGACAATGAGCAGTTCTTC.

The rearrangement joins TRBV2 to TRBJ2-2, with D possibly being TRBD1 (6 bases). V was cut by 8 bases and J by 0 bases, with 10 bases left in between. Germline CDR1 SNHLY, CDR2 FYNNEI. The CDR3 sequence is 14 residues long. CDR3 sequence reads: CASEWTANTGELFF. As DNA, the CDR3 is TGTGCCAGCGAATGGACAGCGAACACCGGGGAGCTGTTTTTT.

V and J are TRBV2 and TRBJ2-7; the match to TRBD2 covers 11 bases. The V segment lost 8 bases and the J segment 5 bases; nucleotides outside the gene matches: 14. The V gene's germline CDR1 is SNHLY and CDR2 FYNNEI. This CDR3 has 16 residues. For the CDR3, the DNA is TGTGCCAGCTTAATAGGCCCTAGCGGGGGGATAAACGAGCAGTACTTC. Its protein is CASLIGPSGGINEQYF.

The CDR3 sequence: CASSPPGSRDSPLHF. The DNA for the CDR3 is TGTGCCAGCTCACCACCGGGCAGTAGGGATTCACCCCTCCACTTT. The rearrangement links TRBV18 to TRBJ1-6, with no clear D. Germline lookup yields CDR1 KGHSH and CDR2 LQKENI. This CDR3 is built from 15 residues. V dropped 0 bases and J dropped 8 bases, with 11 bases sitting between them.

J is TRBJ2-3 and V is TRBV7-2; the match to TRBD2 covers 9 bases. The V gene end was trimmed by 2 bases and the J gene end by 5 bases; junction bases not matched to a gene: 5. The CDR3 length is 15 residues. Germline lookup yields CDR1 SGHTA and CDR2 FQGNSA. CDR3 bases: TGTGCCAGCAGCTTATTTGGCGGGAGGGAAGATACGCAGTATTTT. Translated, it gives CASSLFGGREDTQYF.

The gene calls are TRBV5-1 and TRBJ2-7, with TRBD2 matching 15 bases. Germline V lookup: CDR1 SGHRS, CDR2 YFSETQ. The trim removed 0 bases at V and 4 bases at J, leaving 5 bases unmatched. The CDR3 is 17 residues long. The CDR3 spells CASSLDGLAGGRYEQYF. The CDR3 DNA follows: TGCGCCAGCAGCTTGGATGGACTAGCGGGGGGGAGGTACGAGCAGTACTTC.

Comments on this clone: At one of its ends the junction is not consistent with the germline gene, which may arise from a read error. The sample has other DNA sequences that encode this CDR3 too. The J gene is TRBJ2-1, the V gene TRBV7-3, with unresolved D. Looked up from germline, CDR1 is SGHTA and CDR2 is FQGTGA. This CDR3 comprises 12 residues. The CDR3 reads CASSLTGDEQFF. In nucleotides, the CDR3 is TGTGCCAGCAGCTTAACGGGCGATGAGCAATTCTTC. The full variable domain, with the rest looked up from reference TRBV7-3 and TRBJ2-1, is GAGVSQTPSNKVTEKGKYVELRCDPISGHTALYWYRQSLGQGPEFLIYFQGTGAADDSGLPNDRFFAVRPEGSVSTLKIQRTERGDSAVYLCASSLTGDEQFFGPGTRLTVL.

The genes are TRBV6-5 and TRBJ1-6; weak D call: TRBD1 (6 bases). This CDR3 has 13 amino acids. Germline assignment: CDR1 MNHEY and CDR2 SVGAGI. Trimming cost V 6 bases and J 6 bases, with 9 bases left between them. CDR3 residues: CASREGGNSPLHF. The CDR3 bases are TGTGCCAGCAGGGAAGGGGGTAATTCACCCCTCCACTTT.

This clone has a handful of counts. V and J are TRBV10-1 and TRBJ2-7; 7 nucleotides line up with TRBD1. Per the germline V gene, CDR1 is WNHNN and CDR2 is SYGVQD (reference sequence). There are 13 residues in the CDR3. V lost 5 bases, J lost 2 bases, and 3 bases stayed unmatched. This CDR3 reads CASSQGDTYEQYF. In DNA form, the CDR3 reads TGCGCCAGCAGTCAGGGGGATACCTACGAGCAGTACTTC.

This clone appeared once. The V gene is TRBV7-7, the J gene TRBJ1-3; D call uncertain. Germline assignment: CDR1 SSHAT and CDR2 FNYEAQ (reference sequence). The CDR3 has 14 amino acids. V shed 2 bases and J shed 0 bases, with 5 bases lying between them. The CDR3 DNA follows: TGTGCCAGCAGCTTAACAGACTCTGGAAACACCATATATTTT. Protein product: CASSLTDSGNTIYF. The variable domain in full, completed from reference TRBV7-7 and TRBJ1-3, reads GAGVSQSPRYKVTKRGQDVTLRCDPISSHATLYWYQQALGQGPEFLTYFNYEAQPDKSGLPSDRFSAERPEGSISTLTIQRTEQRDSAMYRCASSLTDSGNTIYFGEGSWLTVV.

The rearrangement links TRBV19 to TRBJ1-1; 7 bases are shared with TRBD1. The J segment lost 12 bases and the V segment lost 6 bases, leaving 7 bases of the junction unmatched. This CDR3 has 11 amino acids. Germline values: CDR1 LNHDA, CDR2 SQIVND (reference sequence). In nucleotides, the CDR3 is TGTGCCAGTAGGTCAGGGGGGATAACTTTCTTT. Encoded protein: CASRSGGITFF.

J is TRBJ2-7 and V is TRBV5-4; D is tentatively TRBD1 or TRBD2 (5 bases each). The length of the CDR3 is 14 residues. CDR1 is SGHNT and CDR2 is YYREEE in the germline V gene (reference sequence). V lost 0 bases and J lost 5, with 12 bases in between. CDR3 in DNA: TGTGCCAGCAGCTTGGGGGACCCACCTCACGAGCAGTACTTC. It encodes CASSLGDPPHEQYF. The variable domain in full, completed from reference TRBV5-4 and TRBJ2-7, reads ETGVTQSPTHLIKTRGQQVTLRCSSQSGHNTVSWYQQALGQGPQFIFQYYREEENGRGNFPPRFSGLQFPNYSSELNVNALELDDSALYLCASSLGDPPHEQYFGPGTRLTVT.

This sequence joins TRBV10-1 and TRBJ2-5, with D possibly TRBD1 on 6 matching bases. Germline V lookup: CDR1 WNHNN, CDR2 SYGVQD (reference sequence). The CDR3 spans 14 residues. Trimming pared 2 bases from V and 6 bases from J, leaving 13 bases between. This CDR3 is CASSEGLQGQTQYF. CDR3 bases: TGCGCCAGCAGTGAGGGGTTACAGGGACAGACCCAGTACTTC.

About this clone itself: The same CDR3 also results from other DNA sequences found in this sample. CDR3 in DNA: TGTGCCAGCAGTTACTCTGGGGGGAACACTGAAGCTTTCTTT. Protein sequence: CASSYSGGNTEAFF. The chain has TRBV6-5 and TRBJ1-1; perhaps TRBD1 as D (5 bases). The V end was cut by 0 bases, the J end by 1 base, with 6 bases between. The germline V gene has CDR1 MNHEY and CDR2 SVGAGI. The CDR3 is 14 residues long.

CDR3 in amino acids: CASSLSGLAVAYEQYF. DNA for the CDR3: TGTGCCAGCAGCTTGTCGGGACTAGCGGTTGCCTACGAGCAGTACTTC. This rearrangement joins TRBV5-6 to TRBJ2-7, with 11 bases lining up with TRBD2. The CDR3 has 16 residues. Germline CDR1 and CDR2: SGHDT and YYEEEE. The V and J ends lost 1 base and 2 bases, in that order; junction bases with no gene match: 5. Full variable domain (outside the CDR3, taken from reference TRBV5-6 and TRBJ2-7): DAGVTQSPTHLIKTRGQQVTLRCSPKSGHDTVSWYQQALGQGPQFIFQYYEEEERQRGNFPDRFSGHQFPNYSSELNVNALLLGDSALYLCASSLSGLAVAYEQYFGPGTRLTVT.

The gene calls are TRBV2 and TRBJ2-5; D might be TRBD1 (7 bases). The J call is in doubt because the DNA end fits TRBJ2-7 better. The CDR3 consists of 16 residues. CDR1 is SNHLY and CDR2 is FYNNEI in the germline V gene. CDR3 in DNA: TGTGCCAGCACCGAAGGGGGGCAGGGGGGCGTACACGAGCAGTACTTC. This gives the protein CASTEGGQGGVHEQYF.

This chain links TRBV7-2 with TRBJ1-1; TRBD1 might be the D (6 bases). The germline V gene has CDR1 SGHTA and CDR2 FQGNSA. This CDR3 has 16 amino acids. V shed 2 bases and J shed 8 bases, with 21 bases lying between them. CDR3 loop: CASSLSLGTPVGEAFF. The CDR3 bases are TGTGCCAGCAGCTTATCACTCGGGACACCAGTTGGGGAAGCTTTCTTT.

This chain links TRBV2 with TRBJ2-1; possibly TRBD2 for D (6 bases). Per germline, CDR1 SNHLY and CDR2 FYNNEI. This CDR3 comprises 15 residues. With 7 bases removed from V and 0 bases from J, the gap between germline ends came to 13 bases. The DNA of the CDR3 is TGTGCCAGCAAGCCCCGGGAGAGCTCCTACAATGAGCAGTTCTTC. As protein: CASKPRESSYNEQFF.

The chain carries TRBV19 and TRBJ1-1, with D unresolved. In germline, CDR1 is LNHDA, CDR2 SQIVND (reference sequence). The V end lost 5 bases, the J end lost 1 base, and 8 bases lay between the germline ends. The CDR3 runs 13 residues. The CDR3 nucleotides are TGTGCCAGTAGTGTCCTTACGAACACTGAAGCTTTCTTT. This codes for CASSVLTNTEAFF.

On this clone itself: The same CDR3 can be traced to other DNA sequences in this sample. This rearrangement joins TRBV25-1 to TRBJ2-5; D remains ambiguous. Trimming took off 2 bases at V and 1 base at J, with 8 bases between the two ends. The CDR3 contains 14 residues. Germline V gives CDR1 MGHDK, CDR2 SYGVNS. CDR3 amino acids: CASSETRIQETQYF. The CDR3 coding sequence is TGTGCCAGCAGTGAAACGAGGATCCAAGAGACCCAGTACTTC.

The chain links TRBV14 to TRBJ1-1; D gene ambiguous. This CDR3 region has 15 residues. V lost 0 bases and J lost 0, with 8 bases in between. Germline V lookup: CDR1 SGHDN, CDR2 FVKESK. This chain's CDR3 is CASSQEPWMNTEAFF. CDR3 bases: TGTGCCAGCAGCCAAGAACCGTGGATGAACACTGAAGCTTTCTTT.

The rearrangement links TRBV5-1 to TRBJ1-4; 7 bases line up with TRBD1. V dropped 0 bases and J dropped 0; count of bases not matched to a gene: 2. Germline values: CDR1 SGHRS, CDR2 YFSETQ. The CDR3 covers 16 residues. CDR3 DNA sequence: TGCGCCAGCAGCTTGGGGGACAGCCCAACTAATGAAAAACTGTTTTTT. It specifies CASSLGDSPTNEKLFF.

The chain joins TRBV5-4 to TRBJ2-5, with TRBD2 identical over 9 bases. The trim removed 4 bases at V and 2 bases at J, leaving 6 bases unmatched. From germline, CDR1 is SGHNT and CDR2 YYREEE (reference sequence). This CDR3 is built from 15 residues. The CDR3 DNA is TGTGCCAGCAGCGCCCCTAGCGGGGCTCAAGAGACCCAGTACTTC. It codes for CASSAPSGAQETQYF. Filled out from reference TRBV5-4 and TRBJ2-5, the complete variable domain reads ETGVTQSPTHLIKTRGQQVTLRCSSQSGHNTVSWYQQALGQGPQFIFQYYREEENGRGNFPPRFSGLQFPNYSSELNVNALELDDSALYLCASSAPSGAQETQYFGPGTRLLVL.

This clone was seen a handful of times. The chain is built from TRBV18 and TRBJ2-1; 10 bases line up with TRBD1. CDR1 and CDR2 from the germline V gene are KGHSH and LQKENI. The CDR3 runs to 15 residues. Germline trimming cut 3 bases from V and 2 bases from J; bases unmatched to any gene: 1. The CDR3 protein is CASSPGQGTYNEQFF. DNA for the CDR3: TGTGCCAGCTCACCGGGACAGGGGACCTACAATGAGCAGTTCTTC.

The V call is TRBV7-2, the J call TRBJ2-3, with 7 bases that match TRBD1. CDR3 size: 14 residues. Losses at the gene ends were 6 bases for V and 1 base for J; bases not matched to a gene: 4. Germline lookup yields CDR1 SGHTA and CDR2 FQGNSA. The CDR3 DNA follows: TGTGCCAGCAGGGACGGGACAGGCACAGATACGCAGTATTTT. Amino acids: CASRDGTGTDTQYF.

The CDR3 sequence: CASRLLGGTGELFF. DNA of the CDR3: TGTGCCAGCAGACTCCTAGGGGGCACCGGGGAGCTGTTTTTT. The chain recombines TRBV2 with TRBJ2-2; D possibly corresponds to TRBD1 (6 bases). The CDR3 extends over 14 amino acids. Trimming left V 6 bases short and J 4 bases short, with 12 bases between. CDR1 and CDR2 from the germline V gene are SNHLY and FYNNEI.

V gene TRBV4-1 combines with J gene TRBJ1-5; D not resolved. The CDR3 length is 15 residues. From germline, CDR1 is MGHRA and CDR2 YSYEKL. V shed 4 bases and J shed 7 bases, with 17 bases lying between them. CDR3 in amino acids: CASSPHGGGRQPQHF. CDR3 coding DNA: TGCGCCAGCAGCCCTCACGGAGGAGGGCGACAGCCCCAGCATTTT.

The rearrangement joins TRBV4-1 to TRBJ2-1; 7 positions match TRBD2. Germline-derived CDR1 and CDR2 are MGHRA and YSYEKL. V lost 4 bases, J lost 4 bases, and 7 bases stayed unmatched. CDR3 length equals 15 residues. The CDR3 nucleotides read TGCGCCAGCAGCCGCCGGGAGGCCGGGTACAATGAGCAGTTCTTC. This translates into CASSRREAGYNEQFF.

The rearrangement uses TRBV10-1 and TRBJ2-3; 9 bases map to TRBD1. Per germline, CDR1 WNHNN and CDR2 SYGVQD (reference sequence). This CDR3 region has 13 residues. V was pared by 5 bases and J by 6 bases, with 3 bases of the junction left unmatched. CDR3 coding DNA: TGCGCCAGCAGTCCGGGACAGGGTGATACGCAGTATTTT. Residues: CASSPGQGDTQYF.